These 17 T cell receptor beta chains share one sample of origin, sequenced in a study of radiotherapy plus CTLA-4 blockade in lung cancer. Profiling relied on immunoSEQ multiplex PCR, and the TCRdb table lists in-frame clones only, not all of them. The sample has tens of thousands of clones, around 84% seen once; the top ten hold roughly 17%. This material consisted of peripheral blood, taken from a patient treated with radiotherapy plus ipilimumab. All receptors derive from a human donor with non-small cell lung cancer that progressed on radiotherapy plus ipilimumab.

The CDR3 loop is CASSFSLTSALYEQYF. CDR3 sequence (DNA): TGTGCCAGCAGTTTTAGTCTGACAAGTGCGCTCTACGAGCAGTACTTC. V and J are TRBV27 and TRBJ2-7, with D hard to call. Germline assignment: CDR1 MNHEY and CDR2 SMNVEV (reference sequence). The CDR3 is made up of 16 amino acids. The V end lost 3 bases, the J end lost 3 bases, and 18 bases lay between the germline ends.

This chain connects TRBV4-1 to TRBJ1-1, with TRBD1 matching over 7 bases. Germline V gene lookup returns CDR1 MGHRA and CDR2 YSYEKL. Losses at the gene ends were 4 bases for V and 5 bases for J; bases not matched to a gene: 7. The CDR3 length is 14 residues. The CDR3 nucleotides read TGCGCCAGCAGCCCAGACAGGGCGAATACTGAAGCTTTCTTT. Translation gives CASSPDRANTEAFF.

A single count supports this clone. The CDR3 coding sequence is TGTGCTAGTGGTTTGGTAACGGGTCTGGGAGGCAGGGCTGGGGATACGCAGTATTTT. This encodes CASGLVTGLGGRAGDTQYF. This chain connects TRBV12-5 to TRBJ2-3; perhaps TRBD2 as D (6 bases). V was pared by 0 bases and J by 6 bases, with 25 bases between. Germline V gives CDR1 LGHNT, CDR2 FRNRAP. The CDR3 runs to 19 residues.

V is TRBV11-2 and J is TRBJ2-2; TRBD2 might be the D (6 bases). V lost 7 bases and J 1 base, leaving 16 bases between the germline ends. The germline CDR1 and CDR2 sequences are SGHAT and FQNNGV. The CDR3 length is 16 residues. CDR3 sequence reads: CASTLGRLLNTGELFF. For the CDR3, the DNA is TGTGCCAGCACCCTGGGGAGGCTCCTGAACACCGGGGAGCTGTTTTTT.

This rearrangement joins TRBV4-3 to TRBJ1-2; D is unclear. V dropped 0 bases and J dropped 2 bases, with 10 bases sitting between them. Germline lookup yields CDR1 LGHNA and CDR2 YSLEER. This CDR3 is built from 15 residues. CDR3 residues: CASSQDDQVNYGYTF. CDR3 nucleotides: TGCGCCAGCAGCCAAGATGACCAGGTCAACTATGGCTACACCTTC.

The chain has TRBV19 and TRBJ2-7; D is perhaps TRBD2 (6 bases). This CDR3 comprises 15 residues. Trimming cost V 2 bases and J 2 bases, with 13 bases left between them. Germline-derived CDR1 and CDR2 are LNHDA and SQIVND (reference sequence). The CDR3: CASSISSVPTYEQYF. The DNA for the CDR3 is TGTGCCAGTAGTATATCTAGCGTGCCCACCTACGAGCAGTACTTC.

The chain is built from TRBV7-9 and TRBJ1-2, with D unresolved. The CDR3 sequence is 12 residues long. Trimming removed 2 bases at V and 8 bases at J, with 9 bases between. The germline gives CDR1 SEHNR, CDR2 FQNEAQ (reference sequence). The CDR3, as DNA: TGTGCCAGCAGCTTATTACCCGGCGGCTACACCTTC. Its protein product is CASSLLPGGYTF.

This chain uses TRBV18 with TRBJ2-2; D is ambiguous. Germline lookup yields CDR1 KGHSH and CDR2 LQKENI. This CDR3 spans 19 amino acids. The germline V and J ends were trimmed by 3 bases and 4 bases, with 24 bases remaining between them. The chain's CDR3 is CASSPYLSTPGRSTGELFF. CDR3 DNA: TGTGCCAGCTCACCCTACCTTTCCACCCCGGGTAGAAGCACCGGGGAGCTGTTTTTT.

This chain connects TRBV5-1 to TRBJ2-7; tentative D call: TRBD1 (5 bases). There are 15 residues in the CDR3. CDR1 SGHRS and CDR2 YFSETQ come from the germline V gene. V dropped 0 bases and J dropped 2 bases, with 12 bases sitting between them. CDR3 in DNA: TGCGCCAGCAGCTTGGCATTACAGGCAACCTACGAGCAGTACTTC. It codes for CASSLALQATYEQYF.

This chain uses TRBV5-8 with TRBJ2-7; 8 nucleotides line up with TRBD2. Germline assignment: CDR1 SGHTS and CDR2 YDEGEE. The CDR3 is 15 residues long. J was trimmed by 0 bases and V by 1 base; bases with no gene match: 3. CDR3: CASSLLRGGSYEQYF. The CDR3 DNA reads TGTGCCAGCAGCTTGTTACGGGGGGGCTCCTACGAGCAGTACTTC.

The rearrangement uses TRBV2 and TRBJ2-3; D ambiguous. Germline V CDR1 and CDR2: SNHLY, FYNNEI. The CDR3 loop spans 15 amino acids. V dropped 3 bases and J dropped 0 bases, with 10 bases sitting between them. The CDR3: CASSDSGPSTDTQYF. CDR3 DNA: TGTGCCAGCAGTGACTCCGGACCTAGCACAGATACGCAGTATTTT.

V and J are TRBV10-2 and TRBJ1-2; TRBD1 aligns across 9 bases. Germline CDR1 and CDR2: WSHSY and SAAADI. The CDR3 is 12 residues long. V lost 7 bases to trimming and J lost 10 bases; unmatched junction nucleotides: 7. CDR3 residues: CASTVTGGDYTF. The CDR3, as DNA: TGCGCCAGCACCGTAACAGGGGGCGACTACACCTTC.

The chain joins TRBV6-6 to TRBJ2-3; D ambiguous. The CDR3 is 13 amino acids. Trimming removed 7 bases from V and 2 bases from J, with 10 bases in between. Germline V gene data show CDR1 as MNHNY and CDR2 as SVGAGI (reference sequence). The CDR3 nucleotides read TGTGCCAGCACCTTAGGGTCCACAGATACGCAGTATTTT. It yields the protein CASTLGSTDTQYF.

This chain uses TRBV19 with TRBJ2-1; TRBD2 matches at 11 bases. Germline V lookup: CDR1 LNHDA, CDR2 SQIVND (reference sequence). With 6 bases clipped from V and 4 bases from J, the junction kept 5 bases outside the gene matches. The CDR3 contains 15 residues. Here the CDR3 DNA reads TGTGCCAGTAGGTTAACTAGCGGGGGTTACAATGAGCAGTTCTTC. This codes for CASRLTSGGYNEQFF.

The V and J genes are TRBV9 and TRBJ2-7; 10 bases match TRBD2. The trim removed 4 bases at V and 0 bases at J, leaving 13 bases unmatched. Germline V gene sequence: CDR1 SGDLS, CDR2 YYNGEE. The CDR3 is 18 residues long. The CDR3: CASSPRGSGRRISYEQYF. The CDR3 nucleotides read TGTGCCAGCAGCCCCAGAGGTAGCGGGAGGCGGATCTCCTACGAGCAGTACTTC.

This clone was counted only a few times. J is TRBJ2-7 and V is TRBV6-5, with unresolved D. The germline V and J ends were trimmed by 4 bases and 0 bases, with 10 bases remaining between them. CDR1 and CDR2 from the germline V gene are MNHEY and SVGAGI. The CDR3 contains 14 residues. The CDR3 loop is CASSSPAGSYEQYF. CDR3 in DNA: TGTGCCAGCAGTTCCCCAGCCGGCTCCTACGAGCAGTACTTC.

CDR3 sequence reads: CASSQVASVRGYQETQYF. The CDR3 DNA follows: TGCGCCAGCAGCCAAGTCGCTAGCGTCCGAGGGTACCAAGAGACCCAGTACTTC. The V gene is TRBV4-3, the J gene TRBJ2-5; a possible D gene is TRBD2 (6 bases). The CDR3 sequence is 18 residues long. Germline CDR1 reads LGHNA; CDR2 reads YSLEER. V was cut by 1 base and J by 0 bases, with 18 bases left in between.